A selection of T cell receptor beta chains follows, all from one sample in a study of CD8 T cells in Susac syndrome. Each CDR3 protein gets one entry after TCRdb re-called the immunoSEQ multiplex PCR reads with MiXCR. The sample has approximately 190,000 distinct CDR3 sequences, more than 85% seen once. The sequenced sample was CD8+ T cells from PBMCs. These receptors all come from a human donor with Susac syndrome. CDR3s include the opening cysteine and the closing phenylalanine or tryptophan. The D gene is left open where the match is weak. Only part of the rows carry a size: once, few, many, or a class if the clone is expanded.

CDR3 protein: CASSVSSSGPKGRNTEAFF; CDR3 DNA: TGTGCCAGCAGTGTTTCGTCCTCCGGCCCGAAGGGCCGAAACACTGAAGCTTTCTTT; D gene: .; V gene: TRBV2; clone size: .; J gene: TRBJ1-1
CDR3 protein: CASSLVESTEAFF; CDR3 DNA: TGTGCCAGCAGCTTAGTAGAGAGCACTGAAGCTTTCTTT; D gene: .; V gene: TRBV11-1; clone size: .; J gene: TRBJ1-1
CDR3 protein: CASSPPLSGDTGELFF; CDR3 DNA: TGCGCCAGCAGCCCCCCACTTAGCGGGGACACCGGGGAGCTGTTTTTT; D gene: TRBD2; V gene: TRBV4-1; clone size: .; J gene: TRBJ2-2
CDR3 protein: CARETGIVPFF; CDR3 DNA: TGTGCCAGAGAGACAGGGATCGTTCCTTTCTTT; D gene: TRBD1; V gene: TRBV6-1; clone size: .; J gene: TRBJ1-1
CDR3 protein: CASSEGGGRSYEQYF; CDR3 DNA: TGTGCCAGCAGTGAAGGGGGGGGGAGGTCGTACGAGCAGTACTTC; D gene: TRBD2; V gene: TRBV25-1; clone size: .; J gene: TRBJ2-7
CDR3 protein: CASSSGTGGSNEQFF; CDR3 DNA: TGTGCCAGCAGCTCAGGGACAGGGGGCTCCAATGAGCAGTTCTTC; D gene: TRBD1; V gene: TRBV9; clone size: .; J gene: TRBJ2-1
CDR3 protein: CSARGTDNGYTF; CDR3 DNA: TGCAGTGCTAGAGGGACAGATAATGGCTACACCTTC; D gene: .; V gene: TRBV20-1; clone size: once; J gene: TRBJ1-2
CDR3 protein: CATSTNSDSNQPQHF; CDR3 DNA: TGTGCCACCAGCACAAACAGCGATAGCAATCAGCCCCAGCATTTT; D gene: .; V gene: TRBV15; clone size: .; J gene: TRBJ1-5
CDR3 protein: CASSQDLVGSTYEQYF; CDR3 DNA: TGCGCCAGCAGCCAAGATCTCGTGGGGTCCACCTACGAGCAGTACTTC; D gene: .; V gene: TRBV4-1; clone size: .; J gene: TRBJ2-7
CDR3 protein: CASGWTVSNEQFF; CDR3 DNA: TGTGCCAGCGGATGGACAGTTTCGAATGAGCAGTTCTTC; D gene: .; V gene: TRBV6-2/TRBV6-3; clone size: once; J gene: TRBJ2-1
CDR3 protein: CAWNLGLGNTEAFF; CDR3 DNA: TGTGCCTGGAATCTGGGCCTCGGGAACACTGAAGCTTTCTTT; D gene: .; V gene: TRBV30; clone size: .; J gene: TRBJ1-1
CDR3 protein: CASRTEVGGYNEQFF; CDR3 DNA: TGTGCCAGCAGAACCGAGGTAGGGGGCTACAATGAGCAGTTCTTC; D gene: .; V gene: TRBV11-2; clone size: .; J gene: TRBJ2-1
CDR3 protein: CASSPLQGADTQYF; CDR3 DNA: TGTGCCAGCTCACCTCTGCAGGGGGCAGATACGCAGTATTTT; D gene: TRBD1; V gene: TRBV18; clone size: .; J gene: TRBJ2-3
CDR3 protein: CASSLGQGTAVGGYTF; CDR3 DNA: TGTGCCAGCAGCCTAGGACAGGGAACAGCGGTGGGGGGCTACACCTTC; D gene: TRBD1; V gene: TRBV6-1; clone size: .; J gene: TRBJ1-2
CDR3 protein: CASSVEGNSHEQYF; CDR3 DNA: TGTGCCAGCAGCGTCGAAGGTAACAGCCACGAGCAGTACTTC; D gene: .; V gene: TRBV21-1; clone size: .; J gene: TRBJ2-7
CDR3 protein: CSGAADSYEQYF; CDR3 DNA: TGCAGCGGGGCCGCTGACAGCTACGAGCAGTACTTC; D gene: .; V gene: TRBV29-1; clone size: .; J gene: TRBJ2-7
CDR3 protein: CASSLRGEGYEQYF; CDR3 DNA: TGTGCCAGCAGTTTAAGAGGCGAGGGCTACGAGCAGTACTTC; D gene: .; V gene: TRBV27; clone size: .; J gene: TRBJ2-7
CDR3 protein: CASSVGPPGVYEQYF; CDR3 DNA: TGCGCCAGCAGCGTTGGGCCTCCGGGGGTCTACGAGCAGTACTTC; D gene: .; V gene: TRBV5-1; clone size: .; J gene: TRBJ2-7
CDR3 protein: CSARLLLGYTF; CDR3 DNA: TGCAGTGCTCGACTACTTCTTGGCTACACCTTC; D gene: .; V gene: TRBV20-1; clone size: .; J gene: TRBJ1-2
CDR3 protein: CASRDDRGPLPSYNEQFF; CDR3 DNA: TGTGCCAGCAGGGACGACAGGGGCCCCTTACCATCCTACAATGAGCAGTTCTTC; D gene: TRBD1; V gene: TRBV12-3/TRBV12-4; clone size: .; J gene: TRBJ2-1
CDR3 protein: CASSFYADRPPNQPQHF; CDR3 DNA: TGTGCCAGCAGCTTCTACGCGGACAGGCCGCCAAATCAGCCCCAGCATTTT; D gene: TRBD1; V gene: TRBV7-9; clone size: .; J gene: TRBJ1-5
CDR3 protein: CASSPRLGDQETQYF; CDR3 DNA: TGTGCCAGCAGCCCCCGGTTGGGGGATCAAGAGACCCAGTACTTC; D gene: .; V gene: TRBV3-1; clone size: .; J gene: TRBJ2-5
CDR3 protein: CASSQVGSVESGYTF; CDR3 DNA: TGTGCCAGCAGCCAAGTAGGTTCAGTAGAGTCTGGCTACACCTTC; D gene: .; V gene: TRBV3-1; clone size: .; J gene: TRBJ1-2
CDR3 protein: CASSFGTGKEQYF; CDR3 DNA: TGTGCCAGCAGTTTCGGGACAGGGAAGGAGCAGTACTTC; D gene: TRBD1; V gene: TRBV28; clone size: .; J gene: TRBJ2-7
CDR3 protein: CASRTSGTYNEQFF; CDR3 DNA: TGTGCCAGCCGGACTAGCGGGACCTACAATGAGCAGTTCTTC; D gene: TRBD2; V gene: TRBV28; clone size: .; J gene: TRBJ2-1
CDR3 protein: CASSSLGQEAMIYEQYF; CDR3 DNA: TGTGCCAGCAGCAGTTTGGGTCAGGAGGCCATGATCTACGAGCAGTACTTC; D gene: .; V gene: TRBV7-9; clone size: .; J gene: TRBJ2-7
CDR3 protein: CASSRGLAEGSSYEQYF; CDR3 DNA: TGTGCCAGCAGCAGAGGACTAGCGGAGGGGAGCTCCTACGAGCAGTACTTC; D gene: TRBD2; V gene: TRBV7-9; clone size: .; J gene: TRBJ2-7
CDR3 protein: CASSQVDLFYGYTF; CDR3 DNA: TGTGCCAGCAGCCAAGTCGACCTTTTCTATGGCTACACCTTC; D gene: .; V gene: TRBV3-1; clone size: .; J gene: TRBJ1-2
CDR3 protein: CSAPSGSNEQYF; CDR3 DNA: TGCAGTGCCCCGAGTGGGTCGAACGAGCAGTACTTC; D gene: .; V gene: TRBV20-1; clone size: .; J gene: TRBJ2-7
CDR3 protein: CASSIGDTQYF; CDR3 DNA: TGTGCCAGCAGCATTGGAGATACGCAGTATTTT; D gene: .; V gene: TRBV5-6; clone size: .; J gene: TRBJ2-3
CDR3 protein: CASRTGTGGIHEQFF; CDR3 DNA: TGTGCCAGCAGGACCGGGACAGGGGGTATTCATGAGCAGTTCTTC; D gene: TRBD1; V gene: TRBV13; clone size: .; J gene: TRBJ2-1
CDR3 protein: CASSLYSVGQGTYNEQFF; CDR3 DNA: TGTGCCAGCAGTTTATATTCGGTGGGGCAGGGGACCTACAATGAGCAGTTCTTC; D gene: .; V gene: TRBV28; clone size: .; J gene: TRBJ2-1
CDR3 protein: CASSLALQYEAFF; CDR3 DNA: TGTGCCAGCAGCTTAGCTTTACAATACGAAGCTTTCTTT; D gene: .; V gene: TRBV7-8; clone size: .; J gene: TRBJ1-1
CDR3 protein: CSATRGNYGYTF; CDR3 DNA: TGCAGTGCTACCAGGGGTAACTATGGCTACACCTTC; D gene: .; V gene: TRBV20-1; clone size: .; J gene: TRBJ1-2
CDR3 protein: CASSSGDSGANVLTF; CDR3 DNA: TGTGCCAGCAGCTCAGGGGACTCTGGGGCCAACGTCCTGACTTTC; D gene: .; V gene: TRBV7-8; clone size: .; J gene: TRBJ2-6
CDR3 protein: CASSPGTSGRKNEQFF; CDR3 DNA: TGTGCCAGCAGCCCGGGGACTAGCGGGAGAAAGAATGAGCAGTTCTTC; D gene: TRBD2; V gene: TRBV9; clone size: .; J gene: TRBJ2-1
CDR3 protein: CSAPHPTTSSYNEQFF; CDR3 DNA: TGCAGTGCTCCTCACCCGACCACTAGCTCCTACAATGAGCAGTTCTTC; D gene: .; V gene: TRBV20-1; clone size: .; J gene: TRBJ2-1
CDR3 protein: CASSIPRSEDTQYF; CDR3 DNA: TGTGCCAGCAGTATCCCACGATCGGAAGATACGCAGTATTTT; D gene: .; V gene: TRBV2; clone size: .; J gene: TRBJ2-3
CDR3 protein: CASSVEPLNTEAFF; CDR3 DNA: TGTGCCAGCAGCGTAGAACCCCTTAACACTGAAGCTTTCTTT; D gene: .; V gene: TRBV9; clone size: .; J gene: TRBJ1-1
CDR3 protein: CATSDRGRGINEQFF; CDR3 DNA: TGTGCCACCAGCGATCGGGGGCGCGGAATAAATGAGCAGTTCTTC; D gene: .; V gene: TRBV15; clone size: .; J gene: TRBJ2-1
CDR3 protein: CSARDPTGGNEKLFF; CDR3 DNA: TGCAGTGCTAGAGATCCCACAGGAGGGAATGAAAAACTGTTTTTT; D gene: .; V gene: TRBV20-1; clone size: .; J gene: TRBJ1-4
CDR3 protein: CASSYGGREYGYTF; CDR3 DNA: TGTGCCAGCAGTTACGGGGGGCGCGAGTATGGCTACACCTTC; D gene: .; V gene: TRBV6-2/TRBV6-3; clone size: .; J gene: TRBJ1-2
CDR3 protein: CASQTSLGERANVLTF; CDR3 DNA: TGCGCCAGTCAAACTTCCCTAGGGGAGAGGGCCAACGTCCTGACTTTC; D gene: .; V gene: TRBV5-1; clone size: .; J gene: TRBJ2-6
CDR3 protein: CSVREQYF; CDR3 DNA: TGCAGCGTCCGGGAGCAGTACTTC; D gene: .; V gene: TRBV29-1; clone size: .; J gene: TRBJ2-7
CDR3 protein: CASSRHRDSRSNTEAFF; CDR3 DNA: TGTGCCAGCAGCCGCCACCGGGACAGCCGTTCGAACACTGAAGCTTTCTTT; D gene: TRBD1; V gene: TRBV3-1; clone size: .; J gene: TRBJ1-1
CDR3 protein: CASSPGQEAFYEQYF; CDR3 DNA: TGTGCCAGCTCACCCGGGCAGGAGGCATTCTACGAGCAGTACTTC; D gene: .; V gene: TRBV18; clone size: .; J gene: TRBJ2-7
CDR3 protein: CASSVASGLAGAEQYF; CDR3 DNA: TGTGCCAGCAGCGTAGCATCCGGACTAGCGGGAGCCGAGCAGTACTTC; D gene: TRBD2; V gene: TRBV9; clone size: .; J gene: TRBJ2-7
CDR3 protein: CASSAADRSDTEAFF; CDR3 DNA: TGTGCCAGCAGCGCAGCGGACAGGTCAGACACTGAAGCTTTCTTT; D gene: TRBD1; V gene: TRBV9; clone size: .; J gene: TRBJ1-1
CDR3 protein: CSAALIEAFF; CDR3 DNA: TGCAGTGCTGCCCTCATTGAAGCTTTCTTT; D gene: .; V gene: TRBV20-1; clone size: .; J gene: TRBJ1-1
CDR3 protein: CASSLVGTPQETQYF; CDR3 DNA: TGTGCCAGCAGCTTAGTGGGTACACCTCAAGAGACCCAGTACTTC; D gene: .; V gene: TRBV7-2; clone size: once; J gene: TRBJ2-5
CDR3 protein: CATSDSTGTGDEQFF; CDR3 DNA: TGTGCCACCAGTGATTCTACCGGGACAGGGGATGAGCAGTTCTTC; D gene: TRBD1; V gene: TRBV24-1; clone size: .; J gene: TRBJ2-1
CDR3 protein: CSVAQGQGVDYGYTF; CDR3 DNA: TGCAGCGTTGCCCAGGGACAGGGGGTCGACTATGGCTACACCTTC; D gene: TRBD1; V gene: TRBV29-1; clone size: .; J gene: TRBJ1-2
CDR3 protein: CSAMDLNQPQHF; CDR3 DNA: TGCAGTGCTATGGACCTCAATCAGCCCCAGCATTTT; D gene: .; V gene: TRBV20-1; clone size: .; J gene: TRBJ1-5